This T cell receptor beta chain was identified during a study of shared clonotypes between healthy human individuals. Whole-study results and caveats: For naive CD4 cells, approximately 5% of clonotypes were shared across a few donors. Clonotypes not shared had lower generation probabilities than those common to all four donors. Depth of sequencing was expected to influence donor clonotype sharing. Researchers sampled only blood; tissue repertoires likely differ.

As concerns this clone: Its antigen is currently unknown.

The table came from immunoSEQ multiplex PCR; TCRdb's copy has only in-frame clones and leaves some out. Of 2 million to 3 million clones in the sample, over 85% were seen once. The germline V gene has CDR1 SGHVS and CDR2 FQNEAQ. The CDR3 runs 17 residues. Trimming pared 5 bases from V and 4 bases from J, leaving 20 bases between. Source material: naive CD4+ T cells sorted from blood. Subset specified: CD45RA+ positively selected. The chain uses TRBV7-8 and TRBJ2-2, with D possibly being TRBD1 (6 bases). The clonotype was recovered from a man aged 18 to 29 in good health. CDR3 loop: CASSTRGGQPGTGELFF. As DNA, the CDR3 is TGTGCCAGCAGCACCAGAGGAGGACAGCCAGGCACCGGGGAGCTGTTTTTT.